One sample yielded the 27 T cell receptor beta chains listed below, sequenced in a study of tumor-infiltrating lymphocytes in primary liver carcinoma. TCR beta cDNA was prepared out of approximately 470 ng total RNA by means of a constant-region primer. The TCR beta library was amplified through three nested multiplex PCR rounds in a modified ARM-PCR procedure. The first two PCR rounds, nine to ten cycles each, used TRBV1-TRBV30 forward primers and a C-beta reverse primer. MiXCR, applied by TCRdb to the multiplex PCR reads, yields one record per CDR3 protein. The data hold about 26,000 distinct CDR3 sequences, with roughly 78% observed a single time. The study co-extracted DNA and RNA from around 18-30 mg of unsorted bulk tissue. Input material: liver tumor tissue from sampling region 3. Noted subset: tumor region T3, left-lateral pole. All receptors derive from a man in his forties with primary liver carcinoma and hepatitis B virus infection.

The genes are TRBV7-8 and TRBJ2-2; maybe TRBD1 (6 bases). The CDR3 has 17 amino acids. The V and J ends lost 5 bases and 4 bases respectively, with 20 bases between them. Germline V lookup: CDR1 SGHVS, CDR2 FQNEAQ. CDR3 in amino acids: CASSISSPGHFTGELFF. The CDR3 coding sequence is TGTGCCAGCAGCATCTCATCACCGGGACACTTCACCGGGGAGCTGTTTTTT.

CDR3 in DNA: TGTGCCAGCAGTCAGACAGGGGAGTTCTACTGGCAGTACTTC. Translated: CASSQTGEFYWQYF. This chain joins TRBV7-9 and TRBJ2-7; 8 bases agree with TRBD1. V gave up 6 bases and J gave up 9 bases; unmatched junction bases: 13. From germline, CDR1 is SEHNR and CDR2 FQNEAQ (reference sequence). The CDR3 extends over 14 amino acids.

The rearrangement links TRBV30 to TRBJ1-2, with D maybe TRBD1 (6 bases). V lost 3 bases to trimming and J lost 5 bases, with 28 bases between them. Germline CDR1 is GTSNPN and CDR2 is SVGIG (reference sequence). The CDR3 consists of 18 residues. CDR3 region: CAWRTLGTRAIIGYGYTF. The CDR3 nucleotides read TGTGCCTGGAGGACCCTCGGGACAAGGGCCATCATAGGGTATGGCTACACCTTC.

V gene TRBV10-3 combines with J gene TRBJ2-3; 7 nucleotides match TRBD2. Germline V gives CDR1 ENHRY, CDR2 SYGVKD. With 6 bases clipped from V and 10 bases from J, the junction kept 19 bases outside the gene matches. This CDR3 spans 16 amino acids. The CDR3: CAIRHTSEASTGAQYF. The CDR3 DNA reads TGTGCCATCAGGCACACTAGCGAGGCTAGCACAGGTGCGCAGTATTTT.

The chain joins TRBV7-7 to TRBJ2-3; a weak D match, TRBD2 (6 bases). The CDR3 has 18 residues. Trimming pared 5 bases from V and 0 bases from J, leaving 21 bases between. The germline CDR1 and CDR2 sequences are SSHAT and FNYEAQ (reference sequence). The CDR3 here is CASSVTGTVHPSTDTQYF. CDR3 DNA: TGTGCCAGCAGCGTAACCGGGACTGTCCATCCTAGCACAGATACGCAGTATTTT.

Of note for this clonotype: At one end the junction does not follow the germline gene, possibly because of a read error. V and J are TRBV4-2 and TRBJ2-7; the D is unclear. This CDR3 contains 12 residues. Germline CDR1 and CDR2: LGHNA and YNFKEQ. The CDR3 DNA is TGTGCCAACAGCCAAGGTGAGAATGAGCGGTACTTC. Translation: CANSQGENERYF.

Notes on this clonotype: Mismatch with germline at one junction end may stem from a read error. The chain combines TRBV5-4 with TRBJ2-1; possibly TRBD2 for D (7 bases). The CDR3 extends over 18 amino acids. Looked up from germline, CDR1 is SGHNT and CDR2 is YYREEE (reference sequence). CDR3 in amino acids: CTSSLGGAALSSYNVQFF. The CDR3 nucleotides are TGTACCAGCAGCTTAGGGGGGGCGGCCCTGAGCTCCTACAATGTGCAGTTCTTC.

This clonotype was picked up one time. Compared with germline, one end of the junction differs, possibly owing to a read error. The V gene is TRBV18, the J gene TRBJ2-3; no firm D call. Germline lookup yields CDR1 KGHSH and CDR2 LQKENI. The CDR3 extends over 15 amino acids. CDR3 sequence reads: CASSPSESPVDTQYF. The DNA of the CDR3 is TGTGCCAGCTCACCATCAGAATCGCCTGTCGATACACAGTATTTT.

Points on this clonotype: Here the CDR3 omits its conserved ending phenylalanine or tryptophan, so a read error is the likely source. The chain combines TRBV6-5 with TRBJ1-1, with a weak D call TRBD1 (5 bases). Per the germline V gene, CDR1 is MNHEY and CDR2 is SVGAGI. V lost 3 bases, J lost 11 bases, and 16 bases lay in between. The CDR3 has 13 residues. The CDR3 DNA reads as TGTGCCAGCAGTTATAGGGGAAGCACTGGGGCTTTCTTA. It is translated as CASSYRGSTGAFL.

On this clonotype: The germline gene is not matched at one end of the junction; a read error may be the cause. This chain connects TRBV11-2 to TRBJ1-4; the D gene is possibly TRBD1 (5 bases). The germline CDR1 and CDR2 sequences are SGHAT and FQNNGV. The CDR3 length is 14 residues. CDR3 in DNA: TGTGCCAGTAGCTTAGAGGTTGGGGACGAAAAACTGTTATTT. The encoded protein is CASSLEVGDEKLLF.

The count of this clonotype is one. The chain's CDR3 is CSLVGTVSDTEAFF. In DNA form, the CDR3 reads TGCAGCCTTGTAGGAACAGTTTCGGACACTGAAGCTTTCTTT. The genes are TRBV29-1 and TRBJ1-1; D is ambiguous. Germline V gives CDR1 SQVTM, CDR2 ANQGSEA. With 8 bases removed from V and 3 bases from J, the gap between germline ends came to 19 bases. The CDR3 is 14 amino acids.

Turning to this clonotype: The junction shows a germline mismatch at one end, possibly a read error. CDR3 residues: CTSGQESGGNYEQYF. In nucleotides, the CDR3 is TGCACCAGCGGCCAAGAATCGGGAGGGAACTACGAGCAGTACTTC. The chain couples TRBV4-3 to TRBJ2-7; 8 nucleotides line up with TRBD2. Per germline, CDR1 LGHNA and CDR2 YSLEER. The CDR3 is 15 residues long.

CDR3 nucleotides: TGCGCCACTGGACTGTTCGACGAGCAGTACTTC. Translated: CATGLFDEQYF. The chain couples TRBV10-2 to TRBJ2-7; D perhaps matches TRBD2 (5 bases). V was pared by 10 bases and J by 5 bases, with 12 bases between. The V gene's germline CDR1 is WSHSY and CDR2 SAAADI. The CDR3 totals 11 residues.

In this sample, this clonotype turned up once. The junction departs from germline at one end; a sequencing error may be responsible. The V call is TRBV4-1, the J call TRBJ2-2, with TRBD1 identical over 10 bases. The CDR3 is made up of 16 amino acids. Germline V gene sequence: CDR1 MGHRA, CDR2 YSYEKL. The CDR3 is CTSYDLDRGLTWELFF. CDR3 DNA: TGCACCAGCTACGATCTGGACAGGGGGTTAACCTGGGAGCTGTTTTTT.

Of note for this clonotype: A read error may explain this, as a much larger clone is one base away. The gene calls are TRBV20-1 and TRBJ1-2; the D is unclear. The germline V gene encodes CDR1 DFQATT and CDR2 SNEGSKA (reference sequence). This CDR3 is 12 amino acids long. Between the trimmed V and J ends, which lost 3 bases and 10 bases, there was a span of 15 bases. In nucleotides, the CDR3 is TGCAGTGCTAGCTTGGAATCCACTGACTACACCTTC. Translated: CSASLESTDYTF.

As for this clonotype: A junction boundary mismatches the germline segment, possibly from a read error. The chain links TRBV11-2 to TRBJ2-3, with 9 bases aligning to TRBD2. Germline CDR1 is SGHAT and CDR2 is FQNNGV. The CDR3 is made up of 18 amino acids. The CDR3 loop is CTSSLAGATSSSTDTQYF. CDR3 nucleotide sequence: TGCACCAGCAGCTTAGCGGGGGCGACTTCGTCGAGCACAGATACGCAGTATTTT. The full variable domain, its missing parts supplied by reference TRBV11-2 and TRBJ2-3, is EAGVAQSPRYKIIEKRQSVAFWCNPISGHATLYWYQQILGQGPKLLIQFQNNGVVDDSQLPKDRFSAERLKGVDSTLKIQPAKLEDSAVYLCTSSLAGATSSSTDTQYFGPGTRLTVL.

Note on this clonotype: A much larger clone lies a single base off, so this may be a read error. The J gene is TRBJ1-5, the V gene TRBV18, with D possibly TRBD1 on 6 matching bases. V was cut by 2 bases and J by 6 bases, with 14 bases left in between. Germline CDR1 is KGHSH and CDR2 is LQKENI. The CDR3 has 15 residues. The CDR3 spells CASSPVTGLGQPQHF. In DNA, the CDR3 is TGTGCCAGCTCACCAGTAACAGGGTTGGGTCAGCCCCAGCATTTT.

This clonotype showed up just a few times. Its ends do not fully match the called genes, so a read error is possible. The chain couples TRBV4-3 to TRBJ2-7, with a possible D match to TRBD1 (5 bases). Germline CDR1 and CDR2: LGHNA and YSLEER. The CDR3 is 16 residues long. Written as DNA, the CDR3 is TGCGCCAGCGGCCAAGATTTGGGCCGGACACCCTACGAGCAGTACTTT. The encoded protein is CASGQDLGRTPYEQYF.

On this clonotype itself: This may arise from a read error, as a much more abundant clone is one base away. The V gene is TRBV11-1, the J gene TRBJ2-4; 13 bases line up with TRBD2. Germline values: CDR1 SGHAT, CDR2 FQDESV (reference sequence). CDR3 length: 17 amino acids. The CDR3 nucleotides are TGTGCCAACAGCTTTCCCGGGACTAGCGGGACCAAAAACATTCAGTACTTC. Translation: CANSFPGTSGTKNIQYF.

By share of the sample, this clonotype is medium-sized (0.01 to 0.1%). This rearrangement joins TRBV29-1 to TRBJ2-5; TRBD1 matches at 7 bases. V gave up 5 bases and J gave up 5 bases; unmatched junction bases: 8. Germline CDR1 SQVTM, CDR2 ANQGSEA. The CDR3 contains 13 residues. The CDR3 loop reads CSVRDSPRETQYF. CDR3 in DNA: TGCAGCGTTCGGGACAGTCCTCGGGAGACCCAGTACTTC. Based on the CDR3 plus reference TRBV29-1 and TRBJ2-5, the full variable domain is SAVISQKPSRDICQRGTSLTIQCQVDSQVTMMFWYRQQPGQSLTLIATANQGSEATYESGFVIDKFPISRPNLTFSTLTVSNMSPEDSSIYLCSVRDSPRETQYFGPGTRLLVL.

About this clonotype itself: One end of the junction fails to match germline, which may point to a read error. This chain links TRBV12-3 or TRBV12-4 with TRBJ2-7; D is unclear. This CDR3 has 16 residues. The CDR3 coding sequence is TGTGCCAGTAGTTTAATAGGCTCCGGTAGCTCCTACGAGCACTATTTC. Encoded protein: CASSLIGSGSSYEHYF.

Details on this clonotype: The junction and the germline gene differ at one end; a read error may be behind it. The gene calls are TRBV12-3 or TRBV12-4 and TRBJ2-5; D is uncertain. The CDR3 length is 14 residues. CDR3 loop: CASSIPMYQVTQYF. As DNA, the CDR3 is TGTGCCAGCAGTATCCCAATGTACCAAGTGACCCAATACTTC.

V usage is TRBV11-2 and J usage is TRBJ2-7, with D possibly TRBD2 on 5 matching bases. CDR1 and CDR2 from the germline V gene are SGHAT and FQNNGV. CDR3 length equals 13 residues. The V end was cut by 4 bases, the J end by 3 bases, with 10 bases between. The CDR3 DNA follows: TGTGCCAGCAGCTCAACTAGGAGCTACGAGCAGTACTTC. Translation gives CASSSTRSYEQYF.

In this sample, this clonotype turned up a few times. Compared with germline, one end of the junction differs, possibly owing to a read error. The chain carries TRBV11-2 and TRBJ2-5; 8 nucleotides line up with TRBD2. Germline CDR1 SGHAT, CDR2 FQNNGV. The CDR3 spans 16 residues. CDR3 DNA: TGTGCCAGCAGCCAGACTCTTGGCGGGGGGAGAGAGACCCAATACTTC. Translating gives CASSQTLGGGRETQYF.

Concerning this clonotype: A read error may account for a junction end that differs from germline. CDR3 DNA sequence: TGTGCCAGCAGGGGGGCGCCTGGGGCCAACGTCCTTACTTTC. Translating gives CASRGAPGANVLTF. The chain carries TRBV7-8 and TRBJ2-6; D is possibly TRBD1 (6 bases). From germline, CDR1 is SGHVS and CDR2 FQNEAQ. CDR3 length: 14 amino acids.

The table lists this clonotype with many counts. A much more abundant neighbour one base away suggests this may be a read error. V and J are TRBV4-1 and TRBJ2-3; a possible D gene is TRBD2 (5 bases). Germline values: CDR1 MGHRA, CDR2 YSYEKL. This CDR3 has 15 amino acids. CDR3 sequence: CAGSQVAGVTDTQYF. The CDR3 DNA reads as TGCGCCGGCAGCCAAGTCGCGGGCGTCACAGATACGCAGTATTTT.

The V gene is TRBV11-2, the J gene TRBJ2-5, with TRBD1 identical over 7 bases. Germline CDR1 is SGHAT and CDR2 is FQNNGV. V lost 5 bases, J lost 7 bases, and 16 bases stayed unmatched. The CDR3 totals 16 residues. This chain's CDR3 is CASSQTLGRGKMTQYF. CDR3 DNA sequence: TGTGCCAGCAGCCAAACTCTTGGCAGGGGGAAAATGACCCAGTACTTC. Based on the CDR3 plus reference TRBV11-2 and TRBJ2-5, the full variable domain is EAGVAQSPRYKIIEKRQSVAFWCNPISGHATLYWYQQILGQGPKLLIQFQNNGVVDDSQLPKDRFSAERLKGVDSTLKIQPAKLEDSAVYLCASSQTLGRGKMTQYFGPGTRLLVL.